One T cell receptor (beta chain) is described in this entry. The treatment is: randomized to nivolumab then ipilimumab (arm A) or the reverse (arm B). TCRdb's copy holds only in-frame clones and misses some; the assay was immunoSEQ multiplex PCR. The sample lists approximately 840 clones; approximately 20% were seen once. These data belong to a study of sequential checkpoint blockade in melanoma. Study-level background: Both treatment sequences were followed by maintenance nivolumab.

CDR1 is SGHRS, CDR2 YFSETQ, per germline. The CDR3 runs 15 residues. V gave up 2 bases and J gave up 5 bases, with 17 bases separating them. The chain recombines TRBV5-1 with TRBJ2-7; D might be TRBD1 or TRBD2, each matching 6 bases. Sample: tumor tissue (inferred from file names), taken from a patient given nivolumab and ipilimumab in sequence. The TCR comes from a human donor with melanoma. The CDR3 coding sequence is TGCGCCAGCAGCTTCACCGGAGGGGCAGGGGACGAGCAGTACTTC. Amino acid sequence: CASSFTGGAGDEQYF.